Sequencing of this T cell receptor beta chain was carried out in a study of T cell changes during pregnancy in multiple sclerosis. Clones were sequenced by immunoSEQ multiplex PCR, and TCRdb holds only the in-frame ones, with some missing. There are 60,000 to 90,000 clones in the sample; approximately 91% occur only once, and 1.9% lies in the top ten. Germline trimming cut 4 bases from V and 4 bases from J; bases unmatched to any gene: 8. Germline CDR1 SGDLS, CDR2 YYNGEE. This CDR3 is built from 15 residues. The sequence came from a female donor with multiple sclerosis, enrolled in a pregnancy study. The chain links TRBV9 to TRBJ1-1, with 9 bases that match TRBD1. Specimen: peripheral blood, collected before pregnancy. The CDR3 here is CASSPHPGQGTEAFF. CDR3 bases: TGTGCCAGCAGCCCGCATCCGGGACAGGGCACTGAAGCTTTCTTT.